These 17 T cell receptor beta chains originate from one sample sequenced in a study of early T cells in non-severe SARS-CoV-2 infection. Each CDR3 protein gets one entry after TCRdb re-called the 5' RACE reads with MiXCR. There are about 90,000 distinct CDR3 sequences in the sample; 12% occur only once, and 4.4% lies in the top ten. This specimen was whole blood, taken at baseline. The source of these receptors is an adult who was a healthcare worker with PCR-confirmed SARS-CoV-2 infection or an uninfected control (not recorded which).

This clonotype was seen more than once but under ten times. This chain joins TRBV6-2 or TRBV6-3 and TRBJ1-6, with a possible D match to TRBD1 (6 bases). The CDR3 spans 15 residues. Germline loops: CDR1 MNHEY, CDR2 SVGEGT. The V gene lost 4 bases and the J gene lost 10 bases, with 17 bases spanning the gap. CDR3 loop: CASSWGGVGESPLHF. The CDR3 bases are TGTGCCAGCAGTTGGGGGGGCGTCGGAGAGTCACCCCTCCACTTT.

This chain connects TRBV27 to TRBJ1-6; maybe TRBD1 (5 bases). V shed 3 bases and J shed 5 bases, with 17 bases lying between them. The CDR3 sequence is 17 residues long. Germline V gene lookup returns CDR1 MNHEY and CDR2 SMNVEV (reference sequence). The CDR3 coding sequence is TGTGCCAGCAGTTTTATAGGTCGGGGGAGAGATAATTCACCCCTCCACTTT. Protein: CASSFIGRGRDNSPLHF.

This clonotype was detected ten times or more. V is TRBV28 and J is TRBJ1-1, with D perhaps matching TRBD1 (5 bases). V gave up 10 bases and J gave up 7 bases, with 19 bases separating them. Germline V lookup: CDR1 MDHEN, CDR2 SYDVKM. CDR3 size: 13 residues. Here the CDR3 DNA reads TGTGCCACCGTCCCGAGGCGGGGCCTTGAAGCTTTCTTT. It specifies CATVPRRGLEAFF.

The V and J genes are TRBV12-3 or TRBV12-4 and TRBJ2-7, with 9 bases aligning to TRBD1. This CDR3 region has 15 residues. Losses at the gene ends were 5 bases for V and 4 bases for J; bases not matched to a gene: 9. CDR3 region: CASSPPRQGGYEQYF. DNA of the CDR3: TGTGCCAGCAGTCCCCCCCGACAGGGGGGGTACGAGCAGTACTTC.

The chain joins TRBV10-1 to TRBJ2-7; the match to TRBD2 covers 10 bases. There are 19 residues in the CDR3. CDR1 and CDR2 from the germline V gene are WNHNN and SYGVQD (reference sequence). V lost 7 bases, J lost 5 bases, and 23 bases stayed unmatched. The CDR3 DNA is TGCGCCAGCATTCTCTTATTTCGCCGAAGTCTAGCGGGAGCGGACGAGCAGTACTTC. Amino acids: CASILLFRRSLAGADEQYF.

This clonotype was counted many times. The chain uses TRBV2 and TRBJ2-1; D unresolved. V was pared by 7 bases and J by 5 bases, with 6 bases between. This CDR3 comprises 11 residues. Germline V gene sequence: CDR1 SNHLY, CDR2 FYNNEI. The CDR3 is CASTQHNEQFF. Here the CDR3 DNA reads TGTGCCAGCACCCAGCACAATGAGCAGTTCTTC.

The table lists this clonotype with a few counts. The chain couples TRBV6-2 or TRBV6-3 to TRBJ2-7; D is unresolved. Germline V lookup: CDR1 MNHEY, CDR2 SVGEGT. This CDR3 is 11 amino acids long. Trimming cost V 6 bases and J 7 bases, with 10 bases left between them. In nucleotides, the CDR3 is TGTGCCAGCAGCCCCCGAAGAGAGCAGTACTTC. As protein: CASSPRREQYF.

A few counts support this clonotype. The chain couples TRBV7-8 to TRBJ2-7; D is possibly TRBD1 or TRBD2 (5 bases each). The CDR3 spans 14 residues. Germline CDR1 is SGHVS and CDR2 is FQNEAQ. With 2 bases removed from V and 5 bases from J, the gap between germline ends came to 13 bases. DNA for the CDR3: TGTGCCAGCAGCTTACCAGGGTACGGGGACGAGCAGTACTTC. As protein: CASSLPGYGDEQYF.

This clonotype was found many times. The rearrangement uses TRBV2 and TRBJ1-1; D possibly corresponds to TRBD1 (5 bases). The length of the CDR3 is 15 residues. Looked up from germline, CDR1 is SNHLY and CDR2 is FYNNEI. Trimming took off 1 base at V and 4 bases at J, with 13 bases between the two ends. CDR3 bases: TGTGCCAGCAGTGAAGAATTGGGGGGAACCACTGAAGCTTTCTTT. It is translated as CASSEELGGTTEAFF.

This clonotype has at least ten counts. The chain combines TRBV2 with TRBJ1-1; TRBD1 matches 7 bases. This CDR3 has 14 amino acids. The germline CDR1 and CDR2 sequences are SNHLY and FYNNEI. J was trimmed by 4 bases and V by 5 bases; bases with no gene match: 7. CDR3: CASSYTGEGTEAFF. The CDR3 DNA is TGTGCCAGCAGTTATACAGGGGAAGGCACTGAAGCTTTCTTT.

This rearrangement joins TRBV24-1 to TRBJ2-1, with D uncertain. V dropped 4 bases and J dropped 0 bases, with 12 bases sitting between them. Germline V gives CDR1 KGHDR, CDR2 SFDVKD. The CDR3 spans 16 residues. The CDR3 sequence: CATSDPLEASYNEQFF. CDR3 nucleotides: TGTGCCACCAGTGACCCCTTAGAGGCCTCCTACAATGAGCAGTTCTTC.

This clonotype was counted many times. The chain is built from TRBV30 and TRBJ1-2; perhaps TRBD1 as D (5 bases). Germline V gene sequence: CDR1 GTSNPN, CDR2 SVGIG (reference sequence). Trimming cost V 3 bases and J 7 bases, with 12 bases left between them. This CDR3 contains 12 residues. The CDR3 DNA reads TGTGCCTGGAGGGGCACTGGGGGTGGCTACACCTTC. Residues: CAWRGTGGGYTF. Looking up the rest from reference TRBV30 and TRBJ1-2 gives the full variable domain: SQTIHQWPATLVQPVGSPLSLECTVEGTSNPNLYWYRQAAGRGLQLLFYSVGIGQISSEVPQNLSASRPQDRQFILSSKKLLLSDSGFYLCAWRGTGGGYTFGSGTRLTVV.

Only a few counts were recorded for this clonotype. V and J are TRBV24-1 and TRBJ2-7, with 7 positions matching TRBD1. The CDR3 spans 16 residues. J lost 2 bases, V lost 0 bases, and 6 bases had no gene match. Germline CDR1 KGHDR, CDR2 SFDVKD. The CDR3 DNA follows: TGTGCCACCAGTGATTTGGGGGACAGCAATCCCTACGAGCAGTACTTC. As protein: CATSDLGDSNPYEQYF.

This clonotype was seen repeatedly, ten times or more. J is TRBJ2-1 and V is TRBV6-2 or TRBV6-3, with 10 bases identical to TRBD2. Germline-derived CDR1 and CDR2 are MNHEY and SVGEGT. This CDR3 is 16 amino acids long. V shed 5 bases, J shed 7 bases, and the junction held 11 bases outside the gene matches. The CDR3 nucleotides are TGTGCCAGCAGTGATACAGCGGGAGGGGTTCGGAATGAGCAGTTCTTC. Its protein is CASSDTAGGVRNEQFF.

This clonotype came up many times. The chain carries TRBV20-1 and TRBJ1-1, with D maybe TRBD1 (5 bases). The germline V gene encodes CDR1 DFQATT and CDR2 SNEGSKA (reference sequence). CDR3 length equals 13 residues. Trimming cost V 4 bases and J 3 bases, with 12 bases left between them. DNA of the CDR3: TGCAGTGCTAACCCGGACAAGTACACTGAAGCTTTCTTT. Amino acids: CSANPDKYTEAFF.

Only a few counts were recorded for this clonotype. The J gene is TRBJ2-7, the V gene TRBV20-1; 10 bases are shared with TRBD2. Per the germline V gene, CDR1 is DFQATT and CDR2 is SNEGSKA (reference sequence). This CDR3 spans 13 amino acids. Trimming took 4 bases from V and 7 from J; bases not matched to a gene: 7. The CDR3 bases are TGCAGTGCTACACTAGCGGGGATGAGGGAGCAGTACTTC. This codes for CSATLAGMREQYF.

Many counts were recorded for this clonotype. The chain couples TRBV12-3 or TRBV12-4 to TRBJ2-3; 9 nucleotides agree with TRBD2. The CDR3 consists of 17 residues. J gave up 4 bases and V 4 bases, and 12 bases lay outside the gene matches. CDR3 protein: CASSSRRASGMADTQYF. Here the CDR3 DNA reads TGTGCCAGCAGTTCCCGGCGGGCTAGCGGGATGGCAGATACGCAGTATTTT.